This entry is about one T cell receptor beta chain. The antigen is unknown. This record belongs to a study of graft-versus-host responses after intestinal transplantation. General study points: Levels of circulating GvH clones at their peak were associated with early post-transplant HvG declines. The authors found GvH clones in recipient marrow, some appearing first in ileum or blood.

The V and J ends lost 6 bases and 5 bases, in that order; junction bases with no gene match: 14. Germline CDR1 MDHEN, CDR2 SYDVKM. The CDR3 sequence is 16 residues long. Clones were sequenced by immunoSEQ multiplex PCR, and TCRdb holds only the in-frame ones, with some missing. The sample consists of some 43,000 clones, about 95% of them appearing once. The receptor comes from a human patient who received an intestinal transplant, so some T cells may come from the graft donor. Sequenced material: PBMCs, taken around 48 weeks after intestinal transplant. V gene TRBV28 combines with J gene TRBJ2-3, with 7 bases aligning to TRBD2. The CDR3 DNA reads TGTGCCAGCAGGGGCTCTAGCGGCTCAACGGGAGATACGCAGTATTTT. The encoded protein is CASRGSSGSTGDTQYF.